Listed here is a single T cell receptor beta chain. The record originates from a study of immune evolution from preneoplasia to lung adenocarcinoma. Sequencing used immunoSEQ multiplex PCR; TCRdb keeps in-frame clones, though not all of them. The sample shows about 4,800 clones, more than 75% of them seen only once. This CDR3 region has 11 residues. Sequenced input: FFPE lung adenocarcinoma in situ tissue. The rearrangement uses TRBV5-2 and TRBJ1-1. TRBV5-2 is a pseudogene segment. This receptor was obtained from a person between 65 and 80 years old with lung adenocarcinoma. The CDR3 region is CASSRTLEAFF. CDR3 nucleotides: TGTGCCAGCAGTAGGACCCTTGAAGCTTTCTTT.